The T cell receptor beta chain under discussion was sequenced for a study of OX40 agonist ivuxolimab in advanced cancers. Here immunoSEQ multiplex PCR was the method, and the copy in TCRdb shows in-frame clones only, minus some. The sample yields some 65,000 clones, 87% seen once. This CDR3 contains 15 residues. Germline V gives CDR1 KGHSH, CDR2 LQKENI. Trimming left V 2 bases short and J 0 bases short, with 9 bases between. The chain joins TRBV18 to TRBJ2-3; no firm D call. The sample here was CD4+ or CD8+ T cells sorted from blood, taken in a trial of the OX40 agonist ivuxolimab. The receptor was isolated from an adult with an advanced solid tumor such as melanoma, head and neck, liver or kidney cancer. The CDR3 loop reads CASSPIPSSTDTQYF. DNA of the CDR3: TGTGCCAGCTCACCAATTCCGTCTAGCACAGATACGCAGTATTTT. The entire variable domain, with the rest obtained from reference TRBV18 and TRBJ2-3, is as follows: NAGVMQNPRHLVRRRGQEARLRCSPMKGHSHVYWYRQLPEEGLKFMVYLQKENIIDESGMPKERFSAEFPKEGPSILRIQQVVRGDSAAYFCASSPIPSSTDTQYFGPGTRLTVL.